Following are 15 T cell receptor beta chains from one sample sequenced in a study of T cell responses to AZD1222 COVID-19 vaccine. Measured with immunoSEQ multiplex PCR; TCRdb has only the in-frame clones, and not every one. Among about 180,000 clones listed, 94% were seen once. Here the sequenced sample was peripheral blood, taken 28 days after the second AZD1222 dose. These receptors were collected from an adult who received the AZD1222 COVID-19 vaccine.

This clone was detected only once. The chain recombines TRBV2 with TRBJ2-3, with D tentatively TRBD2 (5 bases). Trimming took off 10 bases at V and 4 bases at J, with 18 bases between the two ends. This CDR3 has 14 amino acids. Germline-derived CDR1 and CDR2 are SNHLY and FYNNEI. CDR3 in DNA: TGTGCCACTCCGGAGAGCGGCATTTCAGATACGCAGTATTTT. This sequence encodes CATPESGISDTQYF.

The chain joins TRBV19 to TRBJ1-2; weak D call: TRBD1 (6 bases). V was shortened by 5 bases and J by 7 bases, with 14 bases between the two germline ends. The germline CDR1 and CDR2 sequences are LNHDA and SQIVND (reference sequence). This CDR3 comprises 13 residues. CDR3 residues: CASSGGAPLGYTF. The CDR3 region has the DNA TGTGCCAGTAGTGGGGGCGCCCCCCTTGGCTACACCTTC. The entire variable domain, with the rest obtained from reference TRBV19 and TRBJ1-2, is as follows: DGGITQSPKYLFRKEGQNVTLSCEQNLNHDAMYWYRQDPGQGLRLIYYSQIVNDFQKGDIAEGYSVSREKKESFPLTVTSAQKNPTAFYLCASSGGAPLGYTFGSGTRLTVV.

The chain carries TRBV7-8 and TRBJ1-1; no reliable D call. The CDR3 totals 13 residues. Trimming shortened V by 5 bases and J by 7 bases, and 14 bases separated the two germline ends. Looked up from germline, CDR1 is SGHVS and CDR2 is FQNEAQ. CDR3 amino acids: CASSPSGVGEAFF. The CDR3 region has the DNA TGTGCCAGCAGCCCCTCTGGTGTGGGTGAAGCTTTCTTT.

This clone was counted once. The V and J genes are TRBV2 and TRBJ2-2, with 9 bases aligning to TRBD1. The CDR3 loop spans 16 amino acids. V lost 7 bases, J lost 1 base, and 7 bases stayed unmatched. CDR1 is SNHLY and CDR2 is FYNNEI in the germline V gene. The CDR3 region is CASILQGARNTGELFF. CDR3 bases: TGTGCCAGCATTCTACAGGGGGCAAGGAACACCGGGGAGCTGTTTTTT.

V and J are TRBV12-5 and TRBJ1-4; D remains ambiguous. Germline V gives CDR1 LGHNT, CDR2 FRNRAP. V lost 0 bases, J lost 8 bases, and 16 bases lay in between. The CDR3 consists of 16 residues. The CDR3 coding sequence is TGTGCTAGTGGTTTGGTATTGCACGCAACCGTGGAAAAACTGTTTTTT. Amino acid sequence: CASGLVLHATVEKLFF.

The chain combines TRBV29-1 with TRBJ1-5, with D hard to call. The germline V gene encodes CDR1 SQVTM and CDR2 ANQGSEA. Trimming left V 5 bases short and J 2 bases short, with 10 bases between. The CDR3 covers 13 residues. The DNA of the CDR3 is TGCAGCGTTAGTCAGGACGGCAATCAGCCCCAGCATTTT. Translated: CSVSQDGNQPQHF. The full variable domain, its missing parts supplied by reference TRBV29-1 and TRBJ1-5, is SAVISQKPSRDICQRGTSLTIQCQVDSQVTMMFWYRQQPGQSLTLIATANQGSEATYESGFVIDKFPISRPNLTFSTLTVSNMSPEDSSIYLCSVSQDGNQPQHFGDGTRLSIL.

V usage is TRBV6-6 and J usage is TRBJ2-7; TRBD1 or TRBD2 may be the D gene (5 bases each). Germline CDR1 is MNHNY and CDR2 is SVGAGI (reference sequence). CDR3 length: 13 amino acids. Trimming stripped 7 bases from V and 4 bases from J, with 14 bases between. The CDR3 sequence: CASNRDPLYEQYF. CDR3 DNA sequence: TGTGCCAGCAACCGGGACCCTTTGTACGAGCAGTACTTC.

The CDR3 loop reads CASSISTGTVDGYTF. DNA of the CDR3: TGTGCCAGCAGCATCAGTACCGGGACAGTCGATGGCTACACCTTC. The chain joins TRBV11-2 to TRBJ1-2; TRBD1 agrees at 7 bases. The CDR3 spans 15 residues. Germline V gene sequence: CDR1 SGHAT, CDR2 FQNNGV. V lost 5 bases and J lost 6; bases outside the gene matches: 12.

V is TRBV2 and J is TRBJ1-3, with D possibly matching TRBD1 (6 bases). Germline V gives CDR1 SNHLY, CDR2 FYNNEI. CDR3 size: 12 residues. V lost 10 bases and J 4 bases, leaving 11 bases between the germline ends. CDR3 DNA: TGTGCCAACAGGGTGGAGGGAAACACCATATATTTT. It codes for CANRVEGNTIYF.

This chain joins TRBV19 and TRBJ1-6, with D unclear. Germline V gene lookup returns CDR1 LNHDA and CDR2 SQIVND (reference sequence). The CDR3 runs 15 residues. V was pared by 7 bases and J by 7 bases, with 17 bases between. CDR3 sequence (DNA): TGTGCCAGTACTCTGGCGGGTGGCCCGAATTCACCCCTCCACTTT. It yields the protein CASTLAGGPNSPLHF.

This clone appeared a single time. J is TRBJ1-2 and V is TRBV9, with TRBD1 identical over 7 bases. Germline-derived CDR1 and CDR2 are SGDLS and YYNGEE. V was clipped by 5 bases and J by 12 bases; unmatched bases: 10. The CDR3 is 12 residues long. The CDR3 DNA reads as TGTGCCAGCAGTCCAACGGGGACAGACCACACCTTC. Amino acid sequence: CASSPTGTDHTF.

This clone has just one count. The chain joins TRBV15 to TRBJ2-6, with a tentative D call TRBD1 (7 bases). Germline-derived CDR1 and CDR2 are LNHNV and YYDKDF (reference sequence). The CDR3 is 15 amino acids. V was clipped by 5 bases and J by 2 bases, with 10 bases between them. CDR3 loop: CATSGRGAGANVLTF. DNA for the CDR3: TGTGCCACCAGCGGCAGGGGGGCTGGGGCCAACGTCCTGACTTTC.

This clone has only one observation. The CDR3 bases are TGTGCCCGCGAGAAAGGAATTCTGAACACTGAAGCTTTCTTT. It codes for CAREKGILNTEAFF. The chain recombines TRBV2 with TRBJ1-1; no reliable D call. This CDR3 comprises 14 residues. Trimming left V 11 bases short and J 0 bases short, with 16 bases between. Germline values: CDR1 SNHLY, CDR2 FYNNEI.

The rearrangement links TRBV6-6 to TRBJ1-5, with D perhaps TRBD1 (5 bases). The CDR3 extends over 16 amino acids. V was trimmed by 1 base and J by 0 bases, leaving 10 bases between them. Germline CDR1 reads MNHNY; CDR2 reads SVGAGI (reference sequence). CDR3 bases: TGTGCCAGCAGTTACTTCCGGGGCTATAGCAATCAGCCCCAGCATTTT. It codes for CASSYFRGYSNQPQHF.

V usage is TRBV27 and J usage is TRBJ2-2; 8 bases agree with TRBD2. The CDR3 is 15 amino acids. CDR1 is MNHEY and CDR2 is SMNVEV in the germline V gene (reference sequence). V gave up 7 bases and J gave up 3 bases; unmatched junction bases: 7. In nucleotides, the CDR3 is TGTGCCAGCACCGGGAGGGGGGGAGACACCGGGGAGCTGTTTTTT. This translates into CASTGRGGDTGELFF.